What follows describes a single T cell receptor (beta chain). It has no known antigen specificity. For each CD8+ T cell subset, flow sorting was done in triplicate, and 300,000 to 350,000 cells per subset went directly into RLT lysis buffer. To exclude memory contaminants, naive CD8+ T cells were stringently defined as CD45RO-CCR7+CD27+CD95-. Using standard density gradient centrifugation, peripheral blood mononuclear cells were isolated from buffy coats. Naive CXCR3-negative and CXCR3-positive CD8+ T cells were flow-sorted using a FACSAria III. An RNeasy Mini Kit was used to extract total RNA from the sorted cells. Including cysteine and phenylalanine, the CDR3 has 19 amino acids. No DNA has been recorded. CDR1 and CDR2 (SGHTA, FQGNSA) derive from the germline V gene. The data were taken from a study of CXCR3-negative and CXCR3-positive naive CD8 T cells (dated by TCRdb to about 2019). For the wider study: In total, around 140 million TRB reads were obtained, corresponding to roughly 1.5 +/- 0.3 million reads per library. Naive subsets from about 5 donors and memory cells from 3 donors were included in the TRBV-TRBJ cluster analysis. Diversity and physicochemical repertoire analyses were performed on approximately 10 donors pooled from two independent experiments. On the study overall, not on this receptor specifically: TRB CDR3s from CXCR3-positive naive cells showed higher hydrophobicity (lower Kidera factor 4), lower energy, and higher strength and volume indices than CXCR3-negative naive cells. Repertoire diversity was comparably high in both naive subsets but much lower in memory CD8+ T cells. Because surface CD5, which has been linked to self-reactivity in mice, was comparable between naive subsets, TCR interaction strength was also inferred from TRB CDR3 physicochemical properties. Within the same donor, TRBV-TRBJ usage looked similar between naive CXCR3-negative and CXCR3-positive cells, but memory cells had distinct patterns. Freshly isolated PBMCs were used for most assays because CXCR3 expression partially decreased after cryopreservation.

For sequencing, a NextSeq 550 was employed. The Human TCR Profiling Kit (MiLaboratory) was used to prepare UMI-labeled 5' RACE TRB cDNA libraries. cDNA synthesis used the entire amount of extracted RNA, and PCR amplification then used the entire amount of cDNA produced. Libraries were prepared in parallel using an identical number of PCR cycles. The authors' pipeline ran thus. MIGEC and MiXCR extracted about 53,000 +/- 10,000 unique UMI-labeled TRB cDNA molecules per library, requiring at least two reads per UMI. Each library averaged about 40,000 +/- 10,000 functional in-frame TRB CDR3 nucleotide clonotypes without stop codons. After downsampling to 5000 UMI-labeled TRB molecules per sample, diversity metrics, including normalized Shannon-Wiener and Chao1, were computed in VDJtools. For the central five CDR3 residues, VDJtools calculated physicochemical properties weighted by clonotype size, namely interaction energy, strength, volume and Kidera factor 4. TCRdb reprocessed the reads, reporting each CDR3 protein sequence once and no DNA. The V and J calls reflect TCRdb's pipeline rather than the authors' work. This sample's records show about 150,000 distinct CDR3 sequences. About 0.44% of the sample rests with the top ten.

Sequenced input: naive CXCR3+ CD8+ T cells from blood. Sample cell subset or site, as interpreted from the label and publication: CD45RO-CCR7+CD27+CD95- naive CD8+ T cells expressing CXCR3 (TNR3+). The chain is assembled from TRBV7-2 and TRBJ2-1; the TCRdb D gene call, TRBD2, has no DNA to confirm it. The origin of this receptor is a human donor in good health. Some clones in this sample may be carry-over from other donors' samples. The CDR3 sequence is CASSLGGTSGSSVYNEQFF.